The 9 T cell receptor beta chains below all came from one sample that was sequenced in a study of blood T cell repertoires in COVID-19. The data were produced by immunoSEQ multiplex PCR, yet TCRdb's version contains in-frame clones alone and is incomplete. The repertoire holds approximately 220,000 clones, with 80% to 85% as singletons. Source material: peripheral blood. The receptors stem from a woman aged 60 to 75 who had recovered from COVID-19.

The chain has TRBV2 and TRBJ1-1; TRBD1 might be the D (5 bases). Trimming shortened V by 6 bases and J by 4 bases, and 15 bases separated the two germline ends. This CDR3 spans 14 amino acids. From germline, CDR1 is SNHLY and CDR2 FYNNEI. The CDR3 DNA follows: TGTGCCAGCAGCCCGGGGGTCATGCTCACTGAAGCTTTCTTT. Encoded protein: CASSPGVMLTEAFF.

This clone has only a few counts. Other DNA variants within this sample encode the same CDR3. The V call is TRBV5-1, the J call TRBJ1-4; D gene uncertain. The CDR3 is 13 residues long. V lost 1 base, J lost 8 bases, and 9 bases lay in between. Germline V CDR1 and CDR2: SGHRS, YFSETQ. The CDR3 loop is CASSLRRDEKLFF. The CDR3 region has the DNA TGCGCCAGCAGCTTGAGGAGAGACGAAAAACTGTTTTTT. Supplemented by reference TRBV5-1 and TRBJ1-4, the full variable domain reads KAGVTQTPRYLIKTRGQQVTLSCSPISGHRSVSWYQQTPGQGLQFLFEYFSETQRNKGNFPGRFSGRQFSNSRSEMNVSTLELGDSALYLCASSLRRDEKLFFGSGTQLSVL.

The V gene is TRBV7-8, the J gene TRBJ1-2, with D unclear. Deletions cut 11 bases from V and 6 bases from J, with 13 bases between. The CDR3 runs 11 residues. Looked up from germline, CDR1 is SGHVS and CDR2 is FQNEAQ. The DNA for the CDR3 is TGTGCCGCTGGGCAAATCGATGGCTACACCTTC. Its protein product is CAAGQIDGYTF.

This clone was detected a few times. J is TRBJ2-1 and V is TRBV4-3; 12 bases line up with TRBD1. V lost 3 bases, J lost 8 bases, and 14 bases stayed unmatched. The CDR3 consists of 18 residues. Germline CDR1 LGHNA, CDR2 YSLEER. As DNA, the CDR3 is TGCGCCAGCAGCCACCAGCCCCGCGGGACAGGGGGCAGGGATGAGCAGTTCTTC. Translating gives CASSHQPRGTGGRDEQFF.

This clone showed up just once. This chain connects TRBV27 to TRBJ1-2; no clear D. The CDR3 contains 13 residues. The germline gives CDR1 MNHEY, CDR2 SMNVEV (reference sequence). V lost 3 bases to trimming and J lost 4 bases, with 9 bases between them. CDR3 coding DNA: TGTGCCAGCAGTTTTGGCAGATCCTATGGCTACACCTTC. This sequence encodes CASSFGRSYGYTF.

This sequence joins TRBV19 and TRBJ1-3, with TRBD1 as a possible D gene (5 bases). The CDR3 is 17 amino acids. Trimming removed 4 bases at V and 0 bases at J, with 16 bases between. In germline, CDR1 is LNHDA, CDR2 SQIVND (reference sequence). CDR3: CASSTPATVLSGNTIYF. In nucleotides, the CDR3 is TGTGCCAGTAGTACTCCCGCGACAGTCCTCTCTGGAAACACCATATATTTT.

The chain links TRBV28 to TRBJ1-2; no firm D call. V lost 3 bases, J lost 6 bases, and 8 bases lay in between. CDR1 and CDR2 (germline): MDHEN, SYDVKM. This CDR3 has 12 residues. This chain's CDR3 is CASSFQQDGYTF. As DNA, the CDR3 is TGTGCCAGCAGTTTCCAGCAGGATGGCTACACCTTC.

The chain employs TRBV12-3 or TRBV12-4 and TRBJ1-5, with D possibly matching TRBD1 (5 bases). CDR3 length: 13 residues. V lost 8 bases and J lost 5, with 13 bases in between. In DNA, the CDR3 is TGTGCCAGCGGGGGAGGACGGGATCAGCCCCAGCATTTT. Amino acid sequence: CASGGGRDQPQHF.

The rearrangement uses TRBV2 and TRBJ2-3; D unresolved. CDR1 and CDR2 (germline): SNHLY, FYNNEI. V lost 6 bases and J 2 bases, leaving 12 bases between the germline ends. This CDR3 has 14 residues. Here the CDR3 DNA reads TGTGCCAGCAGAGCTTCCCCAACCACAGATACGCAGTATTTT. Its protein is CASRASPTTDTQYF.